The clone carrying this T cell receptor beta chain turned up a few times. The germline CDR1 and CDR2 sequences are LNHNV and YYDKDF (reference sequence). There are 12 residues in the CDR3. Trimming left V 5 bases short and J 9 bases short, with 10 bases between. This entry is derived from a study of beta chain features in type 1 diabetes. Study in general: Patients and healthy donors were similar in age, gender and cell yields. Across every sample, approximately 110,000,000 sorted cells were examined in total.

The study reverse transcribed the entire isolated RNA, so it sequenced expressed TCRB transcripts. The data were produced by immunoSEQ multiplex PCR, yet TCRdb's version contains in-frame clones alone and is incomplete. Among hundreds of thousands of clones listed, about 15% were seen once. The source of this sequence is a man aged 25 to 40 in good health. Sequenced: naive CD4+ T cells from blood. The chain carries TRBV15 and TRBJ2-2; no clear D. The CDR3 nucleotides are TGTGCCACCAGCTCCCCGTCCCGGGAGCTGTTTTTT. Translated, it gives CATSSPSRELFF.